A selection of T cell receptor beta chains follows, all from one sample in a study of cytomegalovirus exposure and HLA in healthy donors. Produced via immunoSEQ multiplex PCR; TCRdb's table is partial and in-frame only. The data hold 150,000 to 200,000 clones, with approximately 84% observed a single time. Sequenced material: PBMCs. These receptors were collected from a man over 45 in good health and CMV-seropositive. CDR3s include the opening cysteine and the closing phenylalanine or tryptophan. Some rows mark clone size as missing; the rest say once, few, many or name a class of expanded clone.

v_call	clone_size	cdr3_aa
TRBV5-4	.	CASATGQGRNYGYTF
TRBV7-9	once	CASSPGNEQFF
TRBV7-3	few	CASSSPNTGELFF
TRBV4-2	few	CASSQVSLLGQVAEAFF
TRBV21-1	.	CARLGKNIQYF
TRBV7-9	.	CASSLGSRTKDYEQYF
TRBV6-5	.	CASSYLRGVAYEQYF
TRBV6-5	few	CASSYSQGVNTEAFF
TRBV2	few	CASAREGRNEQFF
TRBV6-5	.	CASSPWEGFTEAFF
TRBV5-1	.	CASSPGTGVNQPQHF
TRBV7-9	.	CASSLGGGLGYEQYF
TRBV18	.	CASSRGAGGISYEQYF
TRBV5-1	.	CASSLVPNTDTQYF
TRBV5-1	.	CASSLDRGYETQYF
TRBV29-1	.	CSALAGARYEQYF
TRBV15	.	CATSRGASYEQYF
TRBV4-2	.	CASSQGTAYNSPLHF
TRBV6-1	.	CASSGLSSLGPQHF
TRBV18	.	CASSYTSGGQETQYF
TRBV29-1	.	CSVVEPGYQETQYF
TRBV18	once	CASSRTSQETQYF
TRBV7-3	.	CASSISRQLSGANVLTF
TRBV5-1	.	CASSLQGANTEAFF
TRBV2	.	CASRVAGSFSGANVLTF
TRBV18	once	CASSETGGSLGANVLTF
TRBV5-1	.	CASSGDNSYEQYF
TRBV15	.	CATSRGGGNTEAFF
TRBV19	.	CASSMLRGAGTEAFF
TRBV6-5	.	CASSYGTGNNQPQHF
TRBV7-7	.	CASSLGQGQLHLNQPQHF
TRBV6-1	once	CASSDRENTEAFF
TRBV27	few	CASSLSAGGLYGYTF
TRBV7-6	.	CASSHRENEQFF
TRBV5-6	.	CASSLGPLKSNSPLHF
TRBV5-4	.	CASSLSGGAVKNIQYF
TRBV10-3	.	CATMIGGLNTEAFF
TRBV30	.	CAWSVPGNTNQPQHF
TRBV10-1	few	CASSPGQLAPQHF
TRBV7-9	.	CASSGGSYEQYF
TRBV4-1	few	CASSQGDPSALASNTDTQYF
TRBV7-6	.	CASRTGTGGSRVTDTQYF
TRBV18	.	CASSPPTRDTEAFF
TRBV5-1	few	CASSLGLAGGPGYNEQFF
TRBV18	few	CASSPQGVEQFF
TRBV7-2	.	CASSFNRVQETQYF
TRBV5-1	.	CASSLGQLQETQYF
TRBV18	once	CASHVGGLVSNEQFF
TRBV7-2	.	CASSLGFRTGVKEQYF
TRBV2	.	CASTRTEYQETQYF
TRBV7-2	.	CASSLKGALTEAFF
TRBV7-9	once	CASSLGERMNTEAFF
TRBV5-1	.	CASSSGVRTDTQYF